Shown below are 25 T cell receptor beta chains from a single sample sequenced in a study of shared clonotypes between healthy human individuals (dated by TCRdb to 2019 to 2021). The library was prepared using the immunoSEQ multiplex PCR assay. In TCRdb, the immuneACCESS table is reduced to in-frame sequences with V and J assigned. These tables do not hold every clone; where another copy was compared, an unresolved V gene accounts for under half, and the others remain unexplained. The sample table holds about 96,000 clones, of which 68% were seen once. The ten largest clones represent about half of the sample. What was sequenced was memory CD8+ T cells sorted from blood. Taken with the paper, the label for cell subset or site translates to: CD45RO+ cells pooled with CCR7-negative TemRA cells. The origin of the receptors is a man aged 30 to 45 in good health.

V gene TRBV6-6 combines with J gene TRBJ1-2; tentatively, D is TRBD1 (5 bases). The V and J ends lost 0 bases and 5 bases respectively, with 13 bases between them. Per germline, CDR1 MNHNY and CDR2 SVGAGI (reference sequence). The CDR3 extends over 15 amino acids. The CDR3 reads CASSYSSGGAYGYTF. The CDR3 coding sequence is TGTGCCAGCAGTTACTCATCGGGAGGGGCTTATGGCTACACCTTC.

V usage is TRBV25-1 and J usage is TRBJ2-1, with TRBD1 matching over 7 bases. V trimming: 4 bases; J trimming: 5 bases; junction bases outside the gene matches: 11. CDR3 length: 16 amino acids. Germline CDR1 is MGHDK and CDR2 is SYGVNS. The CDR3 sequence is CASSARGQGVNNEQFF. The DNA of the CDR3 is TGTGCCAGCAGTGCCCGTGGGCAGGGGGTAAACAATGAGCAGTTCTTC. The variable domain in full, with the rest retrieved from reference TRBV25-1 and TRBJ2-1, is EADIYQTPRYLVIGTGKKITLECSQTMGHDKMYWYQQDPGMELHLIHYSYGVNSTEKGDLSSESTVSRIRTEHFPLTLESARPSHTSQYLCASSARGQGVNNEQFFGPGTRLTVL.

This clone was seen at least ten times. V gene TRBV6-1 combines with J gene TRBJ1-4; D gene ambiguous. V was trimmed by 1 base and J by 0 bases, leaving 6 bases between them. This CDR3 has 15 residues. Germline V CDR1 and CDR2: MNHNS, SASEGT. CDR3 residues: CASSEDPTTNEKLFF. The CDR3 DNA follows: TGTGCCAGCAGTGAAGACCCAACAACTAATGAAAAACTGTTTTTT.

The chain uses TRBV7-9 and TRBJ2-1; either TRBD1 or TRBD2 may supply D (5 bases each). CDR1 and CDR2 (germline): SEHNR, FQNEAQ (reference sequence). V lost 1 base, J lost 7 bases, and 11 bases lay in between. This CDR3 contains 14 residues. CDR3 bases: TGTGCCAGCAGCTTAGAGAGGGGCGCAAATGAGCAGTTCTTC. Protein: CASSLERGANEQFF.

CDR3 in DNA: TGTGCCAGCAGCTCTCAGACAGGGCGGGAAGCTTTCTTT. Its translation: CASSSQTGREAFF. V is TRBV9 and J is TRBJ1-1, with 7 bases lining up with TRBD1. This CDR3 comprises 13 residues. The J segment lost 8 bases and the V segment lost 4 bases, leaving 8 bases of the junction unmatched. Germline V gives CDR1 SGDLS, CDR2 YYNGEE. Based on the CDR3 plus reference TRBV9 and TRBJ1-1, the full variable domain is DSGVTQTPKHLITATGQRVTLRCSPRSGDLSVYWYQQSLDQGLQFLIQYYNGEERAKGNILERFSAQQFPDLHSELNLSSLELGDSALYFCASSSQTGREAFFGQGTRLTVV.

This chain connects TRBV6-4 to TRBJ2-1, with D perhaps TRBD2 (6 bases). Germline values: CDR1 MRHNA, CDR2 SNTAGT. CDR3 length equals 15 residues. V was shortened by 3 bases and J by 6 bases, with 15 bases between the two germline ends. In DNA, the CDR3 is TGTGCCAGCAGTGAAGCCGGGACTGCGATCAATGAGCAGTTCTTC. Encoded protein: CASSEAGTAINEQFF.

V and J are TRBV14 and TRBJ2-3; TRBD1 might be the D (6 bases). This CDR3 contains 14 residues. Germline lookup yields CDR1 SGHDN and CDR2 FVKESK. V was cut by 1 base and J by 8 bases, with 13 bases left in between. The CDR3 sequence: CASSQVGFRGTQYF. CDR3 bases: TGTGCCAGCAGCCAAGTAGGGTTCAGGGGTACGCAGTATTTT.

This clone was picked up a small number of times. This chain joins TRBV7-9 and TRBJ1-2; TRBD1 is a possible D gene (6 bases). From germline, CDR1 is SEHNR and CDR2 FQNEAQ (reference sequence). CDR3 length: 14 residues. V shed 5 bases and J shed 2 bases, with 12 bases lying between them. CDR3 sequence reads: CASSPGHENYGYTF. CDR3 DNA sequence: TGTGCCAGCAGCCCGGGACACGAGAACTATGGCTACACCTTC. The full variable domain, with the rest looked up from reference TRBV7-9 and TRBJ1-2, is DTGVSQNPRHKITKRGQNVTFRCDPISEHNRLYWYRQTLGQGPEFLTYFQNEAQLEKSRLLSDRFSAERPKGSFSTLEIQRTEQGDSAMYLCASSPGHENYGYTFGSGTRLTVV.

This sequence joins TRBV19 and TRBJ2-1; tentatively, D is TRBD2 (6 bases). Germline-derived CDR1 and CDR2 are LNHDA and SQIVND (reference sequence). This CDR3 is 15 amino acids long. Trimming took 3 bases from V and 12 from J, leaving 21 bases between them. The DNA for the CDR3 is TGTGCCAGTAGTATCGTGGGGGGTACACCCGCTTGGCAGTTCTTC. This gives the protein CASSIVGGTPAWQFF.

This clone came up a few times. DNA of the CDR3: TGTGCCAGCAGTGAGGGAGAGGGGGCGAACACCGGGGAGCTGTTTTTT. Translation: CASSEGEGANTGELFF. The chain uses TRBV6-4 and TRBJ2-2; tentative D call: TRBD1 (6 bases). The CDR3 has 16 amino acids. CDR1 and CDR2 (germline): MRHNA, SNTAGT. The V end lost 3 bases, the J end lost 0 bases, and 11 bases lay between the germline ends.

There are a few counts of this clone. This sequence joins TRBV28 and TRBJ2-1, with a tentative D call TRBD2 (5 bases). Trimming stripped 8 bases from V and 5 bases from J, with 19 bases between. Germline CDR1 MDHEN, CDR2 SYDVKM. CDR3 length: 15 amino acids. CDR3 protein: CASGPYEGVNNEQFF. The DNA for the CDR3 is TGTGCCAGCGGCCCCTACGAGGGAGTGAACAATGAGCAGTTCTTC.

Concerning this clone itself: This specimen includes other DNA sequences encoding the same CDR3. V and J are TRBV9 and TRBJ2-7; tentative D call: TRBD2 (5 bases). This CDR3 contains 14 residues. V was clipped by 4 bases and J by 0 bases, with 11 bases between them. CDR1 SGDLS and CDR2 YYNGEE come from the germline V gene. The CDR3, as DNA: TGTGCCAGCAGCCCTCGACTATACTCCTACGAGCAGTACTTC. Its translation: CASSPRLYSYEQYF.

J is TRBJ2-7 and V is TRBV15, with 8 bases aligning to TRBD2. Trimming removed 0 bases from V and 1 base from J; junction bases left unmatched: 2. This CDR3 is built from 15 residues. Per the germline V gene, CDR1 is LNHNV and CDR2 is YYDKDF (reference sequence). In DNA, the CDR3 is TGTGCCACCAGCAGAGACCCTAGCGGGTCCTACGAGCAGTACTTC. Its translation is CATSRDPSGSYEQYF.

The gene calls are TRBV27 and TRBJ1-5, with unresolved D. Germline CDR1 reads MNHEY; CDR2 reads SMNVEV (reference sequence). The CDR3 runs 14 residues. V dropped 0 bases and J dropped 5 bases, with 8 bases sitting between them. The CDR3 coding sequence is TGTGCCAGCAGTTTATCAGCTTCCGATCAGCCCCAGCATTTT. Translating it yields CASSLSASDQPQHF.

This sequence joins TRBV5-4 and TRBJ1-1; D gene uncertain. The V end lost 2 bases, the J end lost 10 bases, and 9 bases lay between the germline ends. This CDR3 has 11 amino acids. CDR1 and CDR2 (germline): SGHNT, YYREEE (reference sequence). The CDR3 sequence is CASSLHPRAFF. The CDR3 bases are TGTGCCAGCAGCTTACACCCGAGAGCTTTCTTT.

This sequence joins TRBV6-5 and TRBJ2-7; 7 bases are a match to TRBD2. From germline, CDR1 is MNHEY and CDR2 SVGAGI. J lost 0 bases, V lost 2 bases, and 4 bases had no gene match. This CDR3 has 15 amino acids. The DNA for the CDR3 is TGTGCCAGCAGTTACGAGGGAGGGCCCTCCTACGAGCAGTACTTC. Encoded protein: CASSYEGGPSYEQYF.

This clone was counted a few times. This sequence joins TRBV10-3 and TRBJ2-3; possibly TRBD2 for D (6 bases). Looked up from germline, CDR1 is ENHRY and CDR2 is SYGVKD. The CDR3 totals 17 residues. Trimming pared 5 bases from V and 1 base from J, leaving 19 bases between. The CDR3 protein is CAISPDSPGDGTDTQYF. Written as DNA, the CDR3 is TGTGCCATCAGTCCGGACTCCCCGGGAGATGGCACAGATACGCAGTATTTT.

This clone has a handful of counts. The chain combines TRBV9 with TRBJ1-5; D gene ambiguous. CDR1 is SGDLS, CDR2 YYNGEE, per germline. Trimming shortened V by 0 bases and J by 0 bases, and 10 bases separated the two germline ends. This CDR3 has 16 residues. The DNA for the CDR3 is TGTGCCAGCAGCGTAGTAACCACGGATAGCAATCAGCCCCAGCATTTT. Its protein product is CASSVVTTDSNQPQHF.

This chain links TRBV19 with TRBJ2-5; D possibly corresponds to TRBD1 (6 bases). Germline V CDR1 and CDR2: LNHDA, SQIVND (reference sequence). Trimming pared 5 bases from V and 5 bases from J, leaving 12 bases between. This CDR3 contains 13 residues. For the CDR3, the DNA is TGTGCCAGTAGTTACAGGGACCGGGAGACCCAGTACTTC. The encoded protein is CASSYRDRETQYF.

V and J are TRBV9 and TRBJ2-5, with 15 positions matching TRBD2. This CDR3 region has 18 residues. Unmatched junction bases numbered 11, after V lost 4 bases and J lost 4 bases. Germline CDR1 is SGDLS and CDR2 is YYNGEE. CDR3 region: CASSPRTSGRAVLETQYF. The CDR3 nucleotides read TGTGCCAGCAGCCCCCGGACTAGCGGGAGGGCCGTTCTAGAGACCCAGTACTTC.

A word on this clone: The same CDR3 can be traced to other DNA sequences in this sample. This chain links TRBV28 with TRBJ1-5, with D possibly being TRBD1 (5 bases). Germline loops: CDR1 MDHEN, CDR2 SYDVKM. The ends were cut back, 6 bases at V and 0 bases at J, with 9 bases in the middle. This CDR3 comprises 14 residues. CDR3 sequence (DNA): TGTGCCAGCAGCTCAGGGTATAGCAATCAGCCCCAGCATTTT. Its protein product is CASSSGYSNQPQHF.

The gene calls are TRBV4-1 and TRBJ2-5; D is unresolved. The J call may be wrong; the DNA end is better matched by TRBJ2-7. The length of the CDR3 is 13 residues. Per the germline V gene, CDR1 is MGHRA and CDR2 is YSYEKL. DNA for the CDR3: TGCGCCAGCAGCCAAGAGCCTCGCGGCGAGCAGTACTTC. It specifies CASSQEPRGEQYF.

V gene TRBV7-9 combines with J gene TRBJ2-7; 10 bases line up with TRBD1. Germline trimming cut 1 base from V and 5 bases from J; bases unmatched to any gene: 11. Germline CDR1 SEHNR, CDR2 FQNEAQ (reference sequence). CDR3 size: 17 residues. The CDR3 loop is CASSLVSWGTGADEQYF. The DNA of the CDR3 is TGTGCCAGCAGCTTAGTTTCTTGGGGGACAGGGGCCGACGAGCAGTACTTC.

The rearrangement joins TRBV28 to TRBJ2-7; TRBD1 or TRBD2 may be the D gene (6 bases each). CDR1 is MDHEN, CDR2 SYDVKM, per germline. The CDR3 covers 12 residues. Between the trimmed V and J ends, which lost 10 bases and 3 bases, there was a span of 13 bases. DNA for the CDR3: TGTGCCATCCGGGGGCTCGGCTACGAGCAGTACTTC. Translating it yields CAIRGLGYEQYF. The variable domain in full, with the rest retrieved from reference TRBV28 and TRBJ2-7, is DVKVTQSSRYLVKRTGEKVFLECVQDMDHENMFWYRQDPGLGLRLIYFSYDVKMKEKGDIPEGYSVSREKKERFSLILESASTNQTSMYLCAIRGLGYEQYFGPGTRLTVT.

The chain uses TRBV5-1 and TRBJ2-2; maybe TRBD2 (5 bases). The CDR3 is made up of 12 amino acids. Germline V gene lookup returns CDR1 SGHRS and CDR2 YFSETQ. V was pared by 4 bases and J by 5 bases, with 6 bases between. Here the CDR3 reads CASSPGTGELFF. CDR3 coding DNA: TGCGCCAGCAGCCCGGGGACCGGGGAGCTGTTTTTT. Based on the CDR3 plus reference TRBV5-1 and TRBJ2-2, the full variable domain is KAGVTQTPRYLIKTRGQQVTLSCSPISGHRSVSWYQQTPGQGLQFLFEYFSETQRNKGNFPGRFSGRQFSNSRSEMNVSTLELGDSALYLCASSPGTGELFFGEGSRLTVL.